This T cell receptor beta chain was retrieved from a study of blood T cell repertoires in COVID-19. Overall study: Collection of acute and convalescent COVID-19 samples took place in the United States, Italy and Spain. PBMCs, B-cell-depleted T cells, or T cells provided the cDNA or gDNA that made up the material.

Per the authors' pipeline: How many nucleated cells were present was estimated from reference gene primer amplification. Sequencing used immunoSEQ multiplex PCR; TCRdb keeps in-frame clones, though not all of them. The V and J calls and clone size were taken over from that table, and D and trimming were inferred from the DNA. The sample consists of over 150,000 clones, roughly four fifths of them appearing once. The ends lost 6 bases at V and 6 bases at J; junction bases unmatched: 10. The CDR3 contains 14 residues. The V gene's germline CDR1 is KGHSH and CDR2 LQKENI. The chain recombines TRBV18 with TRBJ1-2, with 7 nucleotides matching TRBD1. Sequencing used peripheral blood. This receptor was taken from a woman in her 70s with COVID-19, enrolled during active disease. The CDR3 sequence: CASSQRQGSDGYTF. In nucleotides, the CDR3 is TGTGCCAGCTCCCAAAGACAGGGATCGGATGGCTACACCTTC.